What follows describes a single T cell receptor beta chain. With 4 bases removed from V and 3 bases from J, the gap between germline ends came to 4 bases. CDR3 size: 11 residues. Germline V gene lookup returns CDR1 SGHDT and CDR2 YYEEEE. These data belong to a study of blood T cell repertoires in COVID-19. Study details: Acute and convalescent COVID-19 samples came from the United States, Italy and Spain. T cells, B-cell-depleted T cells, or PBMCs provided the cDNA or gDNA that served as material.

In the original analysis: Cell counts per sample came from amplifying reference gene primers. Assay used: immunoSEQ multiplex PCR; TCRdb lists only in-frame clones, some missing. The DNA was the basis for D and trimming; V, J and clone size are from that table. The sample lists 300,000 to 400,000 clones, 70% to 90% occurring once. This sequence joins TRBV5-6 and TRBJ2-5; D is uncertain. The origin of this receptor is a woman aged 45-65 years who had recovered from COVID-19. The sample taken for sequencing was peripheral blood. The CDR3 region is CASSIKETQYF. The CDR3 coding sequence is TGTGCCAGCAGCATTAAAGAGACCCAGTACTTC.